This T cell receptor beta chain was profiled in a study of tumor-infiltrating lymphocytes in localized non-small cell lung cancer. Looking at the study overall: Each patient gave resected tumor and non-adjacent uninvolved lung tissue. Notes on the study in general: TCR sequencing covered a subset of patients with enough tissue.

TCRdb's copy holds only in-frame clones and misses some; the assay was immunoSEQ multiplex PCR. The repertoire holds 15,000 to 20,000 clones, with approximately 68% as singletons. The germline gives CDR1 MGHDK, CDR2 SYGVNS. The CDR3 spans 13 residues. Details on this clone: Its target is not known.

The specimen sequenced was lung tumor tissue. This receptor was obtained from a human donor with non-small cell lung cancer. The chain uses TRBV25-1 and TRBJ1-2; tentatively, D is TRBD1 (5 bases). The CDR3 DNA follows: TGTGCGTCAAGGCGGGGGGTGGACTATGGCTACACCTTC. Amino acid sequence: CASRRGVDYGYTF.